This T cell receptor (beta chain) was profiled in a study of regulatory T cells in long-lasting Graves disease. J lost 3 bases, V lost 2 bases, and 7 bases had no gene match. The CDR3 contains 16 residues. The germline V gene has CDR1 SNHLY and CDR2 FYNNEI. Building the TCR beta libraries relied on iRepertoire HTBI primers, and CDR3 regions underwent Arm-PCR. TCRdb fed the multiplex PCR reads into MiXCR, producing one record per CDR3 protein. The sample has 580,000 or so distinct CDR3 sequences, 16% seen once; the top ten hold about 12%. Time point reported: newly diagnosed GD, antithyroid drugs for less than 3 months. RNA isolated from PBMCs was used to make the TCR library. The source of the patients was an endocrinology department in Xi'an, China. This clonotype was recorded a few times. The data were also submitted as part of a second study, on T cells in Graves' hyperthyroidism and ophthalmopathy.

This chain uses TRBV2 with TRBJ2-5; TRBD2 aligns across 9 bases. Source: peripheral blood mononuclear cells (PBMCs), taken at new diagnosis, from a patient treated with antithyroid drugs. The clonotype originates from a man between 18 and 29 years old with Graves disease. CDR3 bases: TGTGCCAGCAGTGAACAAGGGCTAGCGGGAAAAGAGACCCAGTACTTC. It is translated as CASSEQGLAGKETQYF.